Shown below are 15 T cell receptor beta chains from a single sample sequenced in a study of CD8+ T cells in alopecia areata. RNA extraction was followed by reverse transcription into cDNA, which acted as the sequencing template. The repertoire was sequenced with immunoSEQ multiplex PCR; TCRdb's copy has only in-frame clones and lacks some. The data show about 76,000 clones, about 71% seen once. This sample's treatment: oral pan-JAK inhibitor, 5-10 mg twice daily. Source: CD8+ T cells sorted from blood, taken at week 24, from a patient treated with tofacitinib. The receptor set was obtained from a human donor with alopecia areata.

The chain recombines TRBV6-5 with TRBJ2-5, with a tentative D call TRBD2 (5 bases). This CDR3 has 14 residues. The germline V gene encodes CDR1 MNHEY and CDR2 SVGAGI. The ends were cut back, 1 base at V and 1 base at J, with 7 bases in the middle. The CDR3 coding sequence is TGTGCCAGCAGTTACTTGAGCGGCCAAGAGACCCAGTACTTC. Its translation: CASSYLSGQETQYF.

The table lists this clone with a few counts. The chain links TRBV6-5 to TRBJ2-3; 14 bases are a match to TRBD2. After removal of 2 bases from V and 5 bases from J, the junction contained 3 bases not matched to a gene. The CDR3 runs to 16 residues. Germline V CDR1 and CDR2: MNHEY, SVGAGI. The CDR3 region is CASSYTGTSGGDTQYF. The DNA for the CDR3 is TGTGCCAGCAGTTACACCGGGACTAGCGGGGGAGATACGCAGTATTTT.

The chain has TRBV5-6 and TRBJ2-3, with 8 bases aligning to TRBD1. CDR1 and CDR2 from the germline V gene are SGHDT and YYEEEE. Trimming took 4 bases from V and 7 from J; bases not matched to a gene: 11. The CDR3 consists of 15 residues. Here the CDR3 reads CASSPWGTGPYTQYF. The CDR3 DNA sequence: TGTGCCAGCAGCCCTTGGGGGACAGGTCCATATACGCAGTATTTT.

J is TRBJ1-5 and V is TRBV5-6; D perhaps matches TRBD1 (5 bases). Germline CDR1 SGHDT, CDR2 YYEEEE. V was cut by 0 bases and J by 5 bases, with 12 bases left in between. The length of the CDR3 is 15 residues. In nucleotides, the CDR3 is TGTGCCAGCAGCTTGGGAGGGGAGCCGTATCAGCCCCAGCATTTT. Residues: CASSLGGEPYQPQHF.

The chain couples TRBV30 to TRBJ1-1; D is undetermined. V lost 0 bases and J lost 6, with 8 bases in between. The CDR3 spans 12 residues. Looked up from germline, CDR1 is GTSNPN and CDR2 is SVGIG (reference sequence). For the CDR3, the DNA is TGTGCCTGGAGTGTAATAGACCCTGAAGCTTTCTTT. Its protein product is CAWSVIDPEAFF.

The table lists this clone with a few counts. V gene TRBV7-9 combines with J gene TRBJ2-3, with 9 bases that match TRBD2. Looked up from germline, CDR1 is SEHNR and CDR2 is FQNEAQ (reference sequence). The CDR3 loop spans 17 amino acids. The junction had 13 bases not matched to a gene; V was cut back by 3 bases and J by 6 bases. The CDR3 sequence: CASSFSGLAGAGDTQYF. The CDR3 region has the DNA TGTGCCAGCAGCTTCTCAGGGTTAGCGGGGGCAGGCGATACGCAGTATTTT.

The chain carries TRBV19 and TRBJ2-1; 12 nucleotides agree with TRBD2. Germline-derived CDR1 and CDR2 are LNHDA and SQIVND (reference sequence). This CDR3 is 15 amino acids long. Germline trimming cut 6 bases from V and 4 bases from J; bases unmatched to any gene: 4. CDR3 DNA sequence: TGTGCCAGTAGCCTCGGACTAGCGGGGTACAATGAGCAGTTCTTC. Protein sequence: CASSLGLAGYNEQFF.

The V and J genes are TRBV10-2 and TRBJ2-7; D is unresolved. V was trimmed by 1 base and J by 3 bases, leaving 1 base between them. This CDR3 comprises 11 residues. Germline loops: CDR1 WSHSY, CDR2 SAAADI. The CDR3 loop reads CASSEFYEQYF. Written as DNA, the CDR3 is TGCGCCAGCAGTGAGTTCTACGAGCAGTACTTC.

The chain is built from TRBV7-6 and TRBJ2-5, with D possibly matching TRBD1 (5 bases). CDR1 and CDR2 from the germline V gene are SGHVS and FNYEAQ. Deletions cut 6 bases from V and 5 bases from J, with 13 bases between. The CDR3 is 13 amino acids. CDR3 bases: TGTGCCAGCAGGCCAGAGGACACCGAGACCCAGTACTTC. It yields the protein CASRPEDTETQYF.

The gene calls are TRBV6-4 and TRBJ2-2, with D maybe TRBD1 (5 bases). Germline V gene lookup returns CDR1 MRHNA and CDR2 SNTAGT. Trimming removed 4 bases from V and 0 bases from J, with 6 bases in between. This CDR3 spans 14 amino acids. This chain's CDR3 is CASSGTPNTGELFF. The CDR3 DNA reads TGTGCCAGCAGTGGGACACCGAACACCGGGGAGCTGTTTTTT.

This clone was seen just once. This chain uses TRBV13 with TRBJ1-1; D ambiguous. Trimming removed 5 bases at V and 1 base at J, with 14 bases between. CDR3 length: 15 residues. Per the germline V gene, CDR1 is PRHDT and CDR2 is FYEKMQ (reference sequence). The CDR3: CASSPGSTGNTEAFF. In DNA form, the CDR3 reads TGTGCCAGCAGCCCCGGGTCGACGGGGAACACTGAAGCTTTCTTT.

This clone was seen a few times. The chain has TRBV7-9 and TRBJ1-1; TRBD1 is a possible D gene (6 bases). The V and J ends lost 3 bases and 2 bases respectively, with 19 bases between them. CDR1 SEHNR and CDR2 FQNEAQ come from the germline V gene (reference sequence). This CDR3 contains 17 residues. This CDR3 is CASSLARARQANTEAFF. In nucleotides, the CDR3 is TGTGCCAGCAGCTTGGCGAGGGCCCGACAGGCTAACACTGAAGCTTTCTTT.

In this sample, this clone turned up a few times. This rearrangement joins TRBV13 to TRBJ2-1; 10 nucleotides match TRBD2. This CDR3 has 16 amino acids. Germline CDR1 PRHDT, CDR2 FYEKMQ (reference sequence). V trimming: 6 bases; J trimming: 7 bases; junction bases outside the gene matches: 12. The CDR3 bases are TGTGCCAGCAGGGAGTTCGGGCTAGCGGGAGTGAATGAGCAGTTCTTC. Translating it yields CASREFGLAGVNEQFF. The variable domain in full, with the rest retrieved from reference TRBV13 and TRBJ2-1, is AAGVIQSPRHLIKEKRETATLKCYPIPRHDTVYWYQQGPGQDPQFLISFYEKMQSDKGSIPDRFSAQQFSDYHSELNMSSLELGDSALYFCASREFGLAGVNEQFFGPGTRLTVL.

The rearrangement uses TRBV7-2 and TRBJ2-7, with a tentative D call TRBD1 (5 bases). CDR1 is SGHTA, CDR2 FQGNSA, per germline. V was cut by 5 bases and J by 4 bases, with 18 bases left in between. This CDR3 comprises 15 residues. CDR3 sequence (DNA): TGTGCCAGCAGCCGCCCGGACATCCTCCAATACGAGCAGTACTTC. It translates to CASSRPDILQYEQYF. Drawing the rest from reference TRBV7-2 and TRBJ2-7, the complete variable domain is GAGVSQSPSNKVTEKGKDVELRCDPISGHTALYWYRQSLGQGLEFLIYFQGNSAPDKSGLPSDRFSAERTGGSVSTLTIQRTQQEDSAVYLCASSRPDILQYEQYFGPGTRLTVT.

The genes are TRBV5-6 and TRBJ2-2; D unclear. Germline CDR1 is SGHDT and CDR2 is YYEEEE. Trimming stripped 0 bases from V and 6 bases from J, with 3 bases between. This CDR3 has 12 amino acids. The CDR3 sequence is CASSLGAGELFF. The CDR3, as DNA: TGTGCCAGCAGCTTGGGTGCCGGGGAGCTGTTTTTT.